This T cell receptor (beta chain) was identified during a study of OX40 agonist ivuxolimab in advanced cancers. Study background: Patients achieving partial responses numbered three: one hepatocellular carcinoma case and two cutaneous melanoma cases. Whole-study findings and limits: Low normalized clonal expansion also occurred in some nonresponding patients.

This CDR3 has 16 residues. With V trimmed by 1 base and J by 2 bases, 3 bases remained unmatched. Germline lookup yields CDR1 SGHTA and CDR2 FQGNSA. It was autoimmune disease history or systemic immunosuppression that excluded patients. Worth noting for this clone: Its antigen is not identified.

Here immunoSEQ multiplex PCR was the method, and the copy in TCRdb shows in-frame clones only, minus some. The sample shows 65,000 to 95,000 clones, 80% to 90% of them seen only once. The gene calls are TRBV7-2 and TRBJ2-2, with 8 bases identical to TRBD2. This TCR derives from an adult with an advanced solid tumor such as melanoma, head and neck, liver or kidney cancer. This material consisted of CD4+ or CD8+ T cells sorted from blood, taken in a trial of the OX40 agonist ivuxolimab. This CDR3 is CASSLDSGSNTGELFF. In DNA, the CDR3 is TGTGCCAGCAGCTTAGACAGCGGGAGTAACACCGGGGAGCTGTTTTTT.